This T cell receptor (beta chain) was identified during a study of cytomegalovirus exposure and HLA in healthy donors (dated by TCRdb to about 2017). Broadly, across the study: An earlier analysis of 587 of the donors reported about 280 Gb of sequence data and roughly 120 million unique TCR beta sequences obtained from around 180 million T cells. About 330 gigabases of sequencing data and around 90 million unique TCR sequences made up an early release that covered nearly 650 HLA-typed donors. Among the roughly 400 genotyped donors, around 79% belonged to the genetic ancestry cluster associated with self-reported Caucasian donors. The study was designed to test whether signatures of past pathogen exposure could be identified by cataloging public T cell receptors. The T cell repertoires of 666 subjects were profiled by immunosequencing and related to cytomegalovirus serostatus. A separate validation cohort of about 110 different subjects was used in addition to the roughly 720-subject first cohort. To predict cytomegalovirus infection status, the study combined high-throughput TCR immunosequencing, statistical association of individual TCRs with disease status, and machine learning. A later analysis re-analyzed previously published TCR beta repertoires from 660 or so donors and added high-resolution HLA genotyping to study TCR occurrence patterns. The later analysis used no new phenotypic data to find candidate immune exposures, relying instead on TCR beta sequences and their occurrence across donors. An earlier analysis of around 580 of the donors used high-throughput TCR beta sequencing to judge whether each TCR beta V gene segment behaved as functional or pseudogenic. Donor age, sex, ethnicity and CMV serostatus were compiled alongside the repertoire data. In a later genetic analysis, genome-wide SNP genotypes for about 60% of the 666 donors were used, and that subset was treated as a discovery cohort. All discovery cohort repertoires had been generated on a single sequencing platform. HLA typing covered class I and class II loci at four-digit resolution. The number of donors typed differed by locus, with 629-630 for A, B, C, DRB1 and DQB1, roughly 520 for DQA1, 606 for DPA1, and about 450 for DPB1. Five DR-DQ haplotypes were handled as single units for association and clustering, since linkage in the cohort was strong. On average, over 200,000 unique TCR beta nucleotide sequences were sequenced per donor among a few hundred genotyped donors of the cohort, with 15% to 20% of those sequences being non-productive.

The method behind the library was the immunoSEQ multiplex PCR assay. A mixture of 60 forward primers for TCR Vbeta segments and 13 reverse primers for TCR Jbeta segments was used in the multiplex PCR. The CDR3 region of rearranged TCR beta genes was amplified from genomic DNA by a multiplex PCR assay. The amplified TCR beta libraries were sequenced on the Illumina HiSeq System as 87-base-pair reads. The original pipeline was this. A later analysis counted 75 million to 100 million unique TCR beta chains across the 550 to 750 repertoires, and 10 million to 12 million of these chains were shared by at least two donors. Raw reads were error-corrected and collapsed into unique sequences with a nearest-neighbor algorithm that merged closely related sequences to remove PCR and sequencing errors. CDR3 sequences were aligned to IMGT reference sequences to assign V, D and J gene segments. For a sequence to be retained, a match of at least six nucleotides was required to both a V gene segment and a J gene segment. A rearrangement was called productive if the CDR3 had no stop codons and remained in frame with V and J, and every other rearrangement was called non-productive. CDR3 was defined according to IMGT convention as the region running from the second conserved V-encoded cysteine to the conserved J-encoded phenylalanine. The earlier analysis of 450 to 750 of the donors excluded any sequence lacking an unambiguous match to a single V gene segment. In an earlier analysis of almost 600 of the donors, a V segment was called functional when productive rearrangements were above 56.7%, and segregating when the standard deviation between donors exceeded 5%. A statistical classification framework was built to diagnose cytomegalovirus status from the catalog of TCR beta chain sequences. In a later analysis, V and J genes were assigned by comparing TCR nucleotide sequences against IMGT/GENE-DB human TR gene sequences. A later analysis assigned CDR3 sequences and most-parsimonious VDJ recombination scenarios with the TCRdist pipeline. In a later analysis, every TCR beta chain was defined by the combination of its CDR3 amino acid sequence and its V-gene family, and reads without a unique V-gene family were dropped. In a later analysis, several hundred highly shared, low-generation-probability nucleotide sequences were removed to address suspected cross-contamination and a sequencing artifact. In a later analysis, a clonal expansion index was calculated for each public chain from normalized within-repertoire ranks of inferred template counts. In a later analysis, generation probabilities were computed with a VDJ recombination model fitted to out-of-frame rearrangements, and the resulting probabilities were checked against IGoR. In a later analysis, hypergeometric tests were used to score TCR-TCR, TCR-HLA and TCR-CMV co-occurrence, with a repertoire-size bias correction applied to TCR pairs. A later analysis estimated false discovery rates by permuting HLA or CMV assignments 20 times. In a later analysis, co-occurring TCRs were grouped with DBSCAN, and TCRdist sequence similarity was added when clustering was performed within HLA-allele-positive subsets. Repertoires with fewer than 30,000 or more than 120,000 public chains were left out of co-occurrence clustering, as were about 5 repertoires with anomalous nucleotide sharing. TCRdb stores this immuneACCESS table with in-frame sequences only. Part of the clones is absent; in the studies checked, under half of the shortfall reflects unresolved V genes, and no reason is known for the rest. V and J calls and clone size are given by that table; D and trimming were obtained from the DNA. This sample is represented by about 120,000 clones; around four fifths of them were singletons. Approximately 28% of the sample rests with the top ten.

In total, roughly 710 healthy bone marrow donors made up the cohort. At the time of sampling, all cohort members were nominally healthy, though unrecorded immune exposures were likely present. The donor was CMV seropositive and belonged to the group of 250 to 300 seropositive cohort members. Each donor provided a peripheral blood sample, and peripheral blood mononuclear cells were used for TCR beta sequencing. The Qiagen DNeasy Blood Extraction Kit was used to extract genomic DNA from the blood cell samples. Sequences MNHNY (CDR1) and SVGAGI (CDR2) are obtained from the germline V gene (reference sequence). Trimming removed 6 bases from V and 10 bases from J; the gene matches leave 8 bases unexplained. The CDR3 measures 15 amino acids from cysteine to phenylalanine. The only DNA kept is the CDR3, 45 bases in frame from the first base. Findings and caveats that apply to the study as a whole: Cytomegalovirus status was reported to be diagnosed by the classifier with high specificity and sensitivity in both the original and validation cohorts. Several of the top co-occurrence clusters appeared to be linked to parvovirus B19, influenza, CMV and Epstein-Barr virus, according to a later analysis. Broadly in line with IMGT annotations, most TCR beta V segments showed up in productive rearrangements about 87% or about 30% of the time in an earlier analysis of 587 of the donors. CMV serostatus was the only immune exposure information available for the cohort. Assigning TCR associations to individual alleles was difficult when HLA alleles, especially DR and DQ, strongly co-occurred. A further reported finding was that TCR beta sequences accurately predicted the HLA-A and HLA-B alleles for most subjects in the first cohort. Because the 87-base-pair reads could not distinguish some IMGT-functional V segments, including TRBV6-2 and TRBV6-3, those segments were excluded. The study listed 164 TCR beta chains as associated with cytomegalovirus. In a later analysis, HLA-associated TCR beta chains were found to be more clonally expanded and to have lower generation probabilities than equally common non-associated chains. Most CMV-associated TCR beta chains appeared to be HLA-restricted in a later analysis, and the HLA associations seemed to be driven largely by CMV exposure. In vitro tests confirmed that three of the cytomegalovirus-associated TCR beta chains recognize cytomegalovirus antigens. Only TCR beta chains were sequenced in this cohort, and the absence of alpha or paired-chain data limited detectable features. According to the authors, the approach could potentially be generalized to other disease states and immunological phenotypes. A later analysis found that TCR association rates varied across HLA loci, with DRB1 alleles showing the most associated TCRs and HLA-C alleles the fewest. Roughly uniform sequencing depth across donors was assumed in presence/absence analyses, although this assumption may not hold. Most TCR sequences were seen in very few donors, while some public TCRs were found in many individuals. Correlated functional status among segregating V segments might reflect linkage disequilibrium, but an unknown experimental factor could not be ruled out. V-gene and J-gene trimming of TCR beta chains was associated with a missense DCLRE1C variant in a later genetic analysis, and the association was replicated in an independent cohort. Compared with the roughly 670-donor mean, donors in an Asian-associated ancestry cluster had fewer N-insertions in productive TCRs, according to a later genetic analysis. Because HLA typing was missing for some donors at each locus, association tests included only the typed subset. Because counts were too low, around 18 rarely observed V segments, including chromosome 9 orphons, were left out of the earlier analysis of over 550 of the donors. At a false discovery rate of 0.05, a later analysis linked around 17,000 TCR beta sequences to specific HLA alleles. The sequencing pipeline was judged likely to have produced a cluster of highly shared sequence variants as a technical artifact.

With respect to this clone: Its binding antigen is unknown. No base qualities exist here, and no much larger clone lies one base off it.

The sequence was obtained from a man in his fifties or sixties in good health and CMV-seropositive. The sequence links TRBV6-6 to TRBJ2-1, with TRBD2 identical over 14 junction bases. Sequencing was carried out using PBMCs. CDR3 region: CASRMGLAGAGEQFF. The sequence in DNA is TGTGCCAGCAGAATGGGACTAGCGGGGGCGGGGGAGCAGTTCTTC.